This T cell receptor (beta chain) was sequenced during a study of blood T cell dynamics during melanoma immunotherapy. Study-wide results and caveats: The study could not tell melanoma-specific clones from general immune activation.

Time point noted: pre-treatment baseline. Blood was drawn before treatment and at week 3 after checkpoint blockade. The V gene end was trimmed by 5 bases and the J gene end by 9 bases; junction bases not matched to a gene: 12. CDR3 size: 15 residues. CDR1 is SQVTM, CDR2 ANQGSEA, per germline. The assay was immunoSEQ multiplex PCR, and TCRdb's table has in-frame clones only and misses some. Of around 12,000 clones listed, roughly 84% are singletons. A remark on this clone: Its antigen is undetermined.

The sample here was blood, taken from a patient treated with checkpoint blockade. The chain joins TRBV29-1 to TRBJ2-1, with TRBD1 matching over 11 bases. The sequence derives from a human donor with melanoma. Written as DNA, the CDR3 is TGCAGCGTTACACCACTGGACAGGGGGCCTATTGAGCAGTTCTTC. Its protein product is CSVTPLDRGPIEQFF.